The 9 T cell receptor beta chains in this list originate from one sample, sequenced in a study of blood T cell repertoires in COVID-19. Sequenced by immunoSEQ multiplex PCR; TCRdb stores in-frame clones only, minus some. The table shows approximately 160,000 clones, with about four fifths occurring only once. Sequenced sample: peripheral blood. The receptor source for this set is a man in his 70s who had recovered from COVID-19.

Points on this clone: Different DNA sequences within this sample yield the same CDR3. J is TRBJ2-2 and V is TRBV18, with 10 positions matching TRBD2. V gave up 3 bases and J gave up 3 bases; unmatched junction bases: 4. Germline V lookup: CDR1 KGHSH, CDR2 LQKENI. This CDR3 spans 16 amino acids. The chain's CDR3 is CASSPRLAGDTGELFF. CDR3 sequence (DNA): TGTGCCAGCTCACCCCGACTAGCGGGTGACACCGGGGAGCTGTTTTTT.

The CDR3 DNA sequence: TGTGCCAGTCGGACAGGTAGTAGGTACGAGCAGTACTTC. Residues: CASRTGSRYEQYF. V gene TRBV28 combines with J gene TRBJ2-7; 7 nucleotides line up with TRBD1. The germline gives CDR1 MDHEN, CDR2 SYDVKM. The CDR3 sequence is 13 residues long. V gave up 9 bases and J gave up 4 bases; unmatched junction bases: 9.

This chain uses TRBV5-1 with TRBJ2-7, with D possibly being TRBD1 (6 bases). The CDR3 length is 14 residues. CDR1 is SGHRS and CDR2 is YFSETQ in the germline V gene. The ends were cut back, 3 bases at V and 6 bases at J, with 16 bases in the middle. CDR3 sequence (DNA): TGCGCCAGCAGCTCCGAACAGGGCTCTCGCGAGCAGTACTTC. The encoded protein is CASSSEQGSREQYF.

The chain couples TRBV6-1 to TRBJ1-5, with D maybe TRBD1 (6 bases). Deletions cut 3 bases from V and 0 bases from J, with 9 bases between. There are 15 residues in the CDR3. CDR1 is MNHNS and CDR2 is SASEGT in the germline V gene. The CDR3 protein is CASSDRDTSNQPQHF. The CDR3, as DNA: TGTGCCAGCAGTGACCGGGACACTAGCAATCAGCCCCAGCATTTT.

This clone is a singleton in its sample. The genes are TRBV30 and TRBJ1-3; D is ambiguous. Trimming pared 0 bases from V and 2 bases from J, leaving 8 bases between. Germline V gene sequence: CDR1 GTSNPN, CDR2 SVGIG (reference sequence). The CDR3 contains 14 residues. CDR3 sequence: CAWSVQPTGNTIYF. DNA of the CDR3: TGTGCCTGGAGTGTACAGCCAACTGGAAACACCATATATTTT.

The chain carries TRBV7-6 and TRBJ2-1; 7 bases agree with TRBD2. This CDR3 contains 16 residues. Germline V gene lookup returns CDR1 SGHVS and CDR2 FNYEAQ. Trimming cost V 1 base and J 6 bases; bases outside gene matches: 9. The CDR3 loop reads CASSLVWRTSPNEQFF. DNA of the CDR3: TGTGCCAGCAGCTTAGTATGGCGGACTAGTCCCAATGAGCAGTTCTTC.

This clone turned up a few times. The chain is built from TRBV27 and TRBJ2-3; D perhaps matches TRBD2 (6 bases). CDR3 size: 15 residues. Germline V gene data show CDR1 as MNHEY and CDR2 as SMNVEV (reference sequence). Trimming removed 4 bases at V and 0 bases at J, with 11 bases between. DNA for the CDR3: TGTGCCAGCAGTTCCCCCGGGACTAGCACAGATACGCAGTATTTT. This codes for CASSSPGTSTDTQYF.

This clone was detected only a few times. The rearrangement uses TRBV7-6 and TRBJ2-7; 14 positions match TRBD2. Germline trimming cut 5 bases from V and 0 bases from J; bases unmatched to any gene: 3. This CDR3 region has 16 residues. Germline lookup yields CDR1 SGHVS and CDR2 FNYEAQ. The CDR3 bases are TGTGCCAGCAGCCCCGGGACTAGCGGGAGCTCCTACGAGCAGTACTTC. Its protein is CASSPGTSGSSYEQYF. Full variable domain (missing parts from reference TRBV7-6 and TRBJ2-7): GAGVSQSPRYKVTKRGQDVALRCDPISGHVSLYWYRQALGQGPEFLTYFNYEAQQDKSGLPNDRFSAERPEGSISTLTIQRTEQRDSAMYRCASSPGTSGSSYEQYFGPGTRLTVT.

Only a few counts were recorded for this clone. The chain has TRBV6-6 and TRBJ2-1, with D maybe TRBD1 (5 bases). Trimming took 4 bases from V and 9 from J, leaving 13 bases between them. Germline assignment: CDR1 MNHNY and CDR2 SVGAGI (reference sequence). This CDR3 has 13 amino acids. The CDR3 region is CASSLSGYAEQFF. Written as DNA, the CDR3 is TGTGCCAGCAGTTTATCAGGGTACGCTGAGCAGTTCTTC.